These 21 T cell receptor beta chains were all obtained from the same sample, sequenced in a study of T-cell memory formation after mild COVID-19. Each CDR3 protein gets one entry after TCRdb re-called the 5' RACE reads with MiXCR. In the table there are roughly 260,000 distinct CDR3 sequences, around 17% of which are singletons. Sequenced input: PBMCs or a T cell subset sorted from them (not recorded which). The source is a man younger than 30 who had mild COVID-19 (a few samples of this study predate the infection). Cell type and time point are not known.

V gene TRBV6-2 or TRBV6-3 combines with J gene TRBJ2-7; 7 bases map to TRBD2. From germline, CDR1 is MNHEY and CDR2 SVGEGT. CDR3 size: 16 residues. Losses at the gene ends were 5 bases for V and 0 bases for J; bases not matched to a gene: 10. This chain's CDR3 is CASSNRGIAGSYEQYV. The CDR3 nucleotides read TGTGCCAGCAGTAACCGGGGGATAGCGGGCTCCTACGAGCAGTACGTC.

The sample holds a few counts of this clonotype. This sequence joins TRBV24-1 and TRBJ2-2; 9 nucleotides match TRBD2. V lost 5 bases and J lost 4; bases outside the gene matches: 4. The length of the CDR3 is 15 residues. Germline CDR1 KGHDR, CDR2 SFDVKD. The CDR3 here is CATSGLAGRTGELFF. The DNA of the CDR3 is TGTGCCACCAGTGGGCTAGCGGGGCGCACCGGGGAGCTGTTTTTT.

The CDR3 protein is CASSQDGRGANYGYTF. CDR3 DNA: TGCGCCAGCAGCCAAGATGGAAGGGGAGCTAACTATGGCTACACCTTC. The chain links TRBV4-3 to TRBJ1-2; the D gene is possibly TRBD1 (5 bases). V lost 0 bases, J lost 0 bases, and 11 bases lay in between. The germline V gene has CDR1 LGHNA and CDR2 YSLEER. The length of the CDR3 is 16 residues.

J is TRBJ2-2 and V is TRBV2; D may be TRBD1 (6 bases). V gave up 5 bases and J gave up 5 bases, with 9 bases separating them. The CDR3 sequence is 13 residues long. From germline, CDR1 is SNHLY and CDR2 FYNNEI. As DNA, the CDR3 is TGTGCCAGCAGTAACAGGGCTACCGGGGAGCTGTTTTTT. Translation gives CASSNRATGELFF.

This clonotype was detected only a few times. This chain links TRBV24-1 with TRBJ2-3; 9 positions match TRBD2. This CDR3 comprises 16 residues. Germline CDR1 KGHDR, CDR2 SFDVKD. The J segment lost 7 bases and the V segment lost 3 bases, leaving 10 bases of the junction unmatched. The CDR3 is CATSDQTSGGRNTQYF. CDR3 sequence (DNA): TGTGCCACCAGTGATCAGACTAGCGGCGGCAGGAATACGCAGTATTTT.

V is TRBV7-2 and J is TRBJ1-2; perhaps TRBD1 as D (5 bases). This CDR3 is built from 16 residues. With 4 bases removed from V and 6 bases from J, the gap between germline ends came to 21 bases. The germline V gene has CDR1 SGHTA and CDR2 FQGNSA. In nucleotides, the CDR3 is TGTGCCAGCAGCTGGGATAGGGGACGGGGAAGGGATGGCTACACCTTC. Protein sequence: CASSWDRGRGRDGYTF.

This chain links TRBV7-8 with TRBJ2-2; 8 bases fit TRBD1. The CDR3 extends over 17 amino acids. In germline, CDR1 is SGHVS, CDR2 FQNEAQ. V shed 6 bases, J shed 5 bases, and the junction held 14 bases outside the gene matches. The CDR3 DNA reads TGTGCCAGCAGATCCGGGACAGGCTCCGCCGTGACCGGGGAGCTGTTTTTT. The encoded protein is CASRSGTGSAVTGELFF.

Written as DNA, the CDR3 is TGCAGCGTTGACACTAGCGGGGCCACAGATACGCAGTATTTT. Protein: CSVDTSGATDTQYF. The chain links TRBV29-1 to TRBJ2-3; 10 bases line up with TRBD2. The germline CDR1 and CDR2 sequences are SQVTM and ANQGSEA. J gave up 2 bases and V 3 bases, and 2 bases lay outside the gene matches. The CDR3 covers 14 residues.

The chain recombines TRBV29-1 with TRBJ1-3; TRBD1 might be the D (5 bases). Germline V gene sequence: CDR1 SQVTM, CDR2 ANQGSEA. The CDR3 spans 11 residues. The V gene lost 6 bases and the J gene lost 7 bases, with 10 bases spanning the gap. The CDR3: CSVAGDNTIYF. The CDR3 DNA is TGCAGCGTCGCGGGGGACAACACCATATATTTT.

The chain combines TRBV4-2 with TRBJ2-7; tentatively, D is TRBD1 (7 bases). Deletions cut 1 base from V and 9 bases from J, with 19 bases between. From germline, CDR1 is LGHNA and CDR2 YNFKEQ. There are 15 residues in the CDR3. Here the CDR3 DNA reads TGTGCCAGCAGCCAAGGGCAGGGGGGTTTAACGGGGCAGTACTTC. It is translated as CASSQGQGGLTGQYF.

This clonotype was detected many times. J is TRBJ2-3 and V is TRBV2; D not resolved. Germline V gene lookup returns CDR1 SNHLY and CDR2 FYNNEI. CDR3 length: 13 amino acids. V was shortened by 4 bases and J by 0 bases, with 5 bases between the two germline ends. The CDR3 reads CASSGQSTDTQYF. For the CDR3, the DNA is TGTGCCAGCAGTGGTCAGAGCACAGATACGCAGTATTTT.

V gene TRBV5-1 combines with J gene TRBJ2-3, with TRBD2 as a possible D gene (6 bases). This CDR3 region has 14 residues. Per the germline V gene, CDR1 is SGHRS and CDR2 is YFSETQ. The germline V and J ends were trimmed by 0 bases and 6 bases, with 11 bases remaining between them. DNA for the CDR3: TGCGCCAGCAGCTTGGTAGATAGCGGCGATACGCAGTATTTT. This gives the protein CASSLVDSGDTQYF.

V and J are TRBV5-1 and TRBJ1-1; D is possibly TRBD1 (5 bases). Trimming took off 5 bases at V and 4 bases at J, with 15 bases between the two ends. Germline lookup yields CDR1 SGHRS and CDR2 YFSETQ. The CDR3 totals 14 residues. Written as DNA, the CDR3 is TGCGCCAGCAGGAATCAGGGTTCGAGCACTGAAGCTTTCTTT. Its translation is CASRNQGSSTEAFF.

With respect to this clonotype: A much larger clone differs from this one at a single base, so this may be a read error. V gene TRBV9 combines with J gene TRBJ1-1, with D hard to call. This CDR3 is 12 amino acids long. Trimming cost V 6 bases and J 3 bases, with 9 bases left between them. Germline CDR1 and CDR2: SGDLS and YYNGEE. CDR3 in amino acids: CASKGGDTEAFF. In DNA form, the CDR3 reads TGTGCCAGCAAGGGTGGGGACACTGAAGCTTTCTTT.

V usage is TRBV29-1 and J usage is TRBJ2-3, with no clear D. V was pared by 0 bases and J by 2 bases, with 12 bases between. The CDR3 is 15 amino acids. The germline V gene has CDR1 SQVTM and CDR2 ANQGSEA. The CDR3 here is CSVEERPNPTDTQYF. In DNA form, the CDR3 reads TGCAGCGTTGAAGAACGTCCGAACCCCACAGATACGCAGTATTTT.

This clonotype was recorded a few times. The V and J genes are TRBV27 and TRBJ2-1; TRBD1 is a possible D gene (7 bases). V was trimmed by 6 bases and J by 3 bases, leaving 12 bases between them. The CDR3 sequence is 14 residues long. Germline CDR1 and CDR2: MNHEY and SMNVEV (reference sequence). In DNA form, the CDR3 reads TGTGCCAGCAGACGCGGGACAGACTACAATGAGCAGTTCTTC. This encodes CASRRGTDYNEQFF.

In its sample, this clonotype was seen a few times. CDR3 amino acids: CASSRLGQATYEQYF. The CDR3 nucleotides read TGTGCCAGCAGCCGCCTTGGACAGGCCACCTACGAGCAGTACTTC. The chain recombines TRBV14 with TRBJ2-7, with TRBD1 matching 7 bases. Germline CDR1 reads SGHDN; CDR2 reads FVKESK. CDR3 size: 15 residues. Trimming removed 4 bases from V and 2 bases from J; junction bases left unmatched: 8. Full variable domain (rest looked up from reference TRBV14 and TRBJ2-7): EAGVTQFPSHSVIEKGQTVTLRCDPISGHDNLYWYRRVMGKEIKFLLHFVKESKQDESGMPNNRFLAERTGGTYSTLKVQPAELEDSGVYFCASSRLGQATYEQYFGPGTRLTVT.

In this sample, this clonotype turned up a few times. The CDR3 DNA is TGCGCCAGCAGCCAGTGGGAGGGGACCAGAAACATTCAGTACTTC. This codes for CASSQWEGTRNIQYF. This sequence joins TRBV4-1 and TRBJ2-4, with 7 bases fitting TRBD2. The length of the CDR3 is 15 residues. Germline V CDR1 and CDR2: MGHRA, YSYEKL. V gave up 3 bases and J gave up 6 bases; unmatched junction bases: 8.

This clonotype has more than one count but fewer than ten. The CDR3 protein is CASSSLRGHTEAFF. CDR3 coding DNA: TGCGCCAGCAGCTCCCTTCGGGGCCACACTGAAGCTTTCTTT. This chain joins TRBV5-1 and TRBJ1-1; D may be TRBD1 (5 bases). Trimming stripped 3 bases from V and 3 bases from J, with 12 bases between. Germline V CDR1 and CDR2: SGHRS, YFSETQ. The CDR3 covers 14 residues.

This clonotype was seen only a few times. The CDR3 reads CASSPQGFGEAFF. The CDR3 region has the DNA TGTGCCAGCAGCCCCCAGGGTTTCGGTGAAGCTTTCTTT. The rearrangement uses TRBV11-2 and TRBJ1-1; possibly TRBD1 for D (5 bases). Germline CDR1 SGHAT, CDR2 FQNNGV. The CDR3 is 13 amino acids. Trimming shortened V by 5 bases and J by 7 bases, and 14 bases separated the two germline ends. Using reference TRBV11-2 and TRBJ1-1 for the parts outside the CDR3, the full variable domain is EAGVAQSPRYKIIEKRQSVAFWCNPISGHATLYWYQQILGQGPKLLIQFQNNGVVDDSQLPKDRFSAERLKGVDSTLKIQPAKLEDSAVYLCASSPQGFGEAFFGQGTRLTVV.

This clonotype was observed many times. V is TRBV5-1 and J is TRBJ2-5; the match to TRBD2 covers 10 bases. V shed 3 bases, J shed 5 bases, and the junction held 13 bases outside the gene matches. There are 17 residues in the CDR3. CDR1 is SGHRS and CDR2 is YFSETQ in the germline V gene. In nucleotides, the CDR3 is TGCGCCAGCAGCTCCGGACTAGCGGCCCCTGGGGGGGAGACCCAGTACTTC. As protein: CASSSGLAAPGGETQYF.